The 32 T cell receptor beta chains presented below share a single source sample, sequenced in a study of blood T cell repertoires in COVID-19. The data were produced by immunoSEQ multiplex PCR, yet TCRdb's version contains in-frame clones alone and is incomplete. In the table there are approximately 250,000 clones, roughly 86% of which are singletons. The sequenced sample was peripheral blood. Receptors were obtained from an elderly woman with COVID-19, enrolled during active disease.

This clone was seen more than once but under ten times. The gene calls are TRBV7-2 and TRBJ2-7; TRBD2 is a possible D gene (5 bases). Trimming left V 1 base short and J 2 bases short, with 9 bases between. The CDR3 runs 14 residues. Per the germline V gene, CDR1 is SGHTA and CDR2 is FQGNSA. The CDR3 DNA is TGTGCCAGCAGCTTAGTACGGGGTGCCTACGAGCAGTACTTC. Translation: CASSLVRGAYEQYF.

Notes on this clone: Other DNA sequences in this sample translate to the same CDR3. This chain connects TRBV18 to TRBJ1-5, with TRBD1 matching 8 bases. Germline CDR1 reads KGHSH; CDR2 reads LQKENI. CDR3 size: 15 residues. V shed 3 bases and J 5 bases; nucleotides not matched to a gene: 6. CDR3 loop: CASSPGTGGDQPQHF. The CDR3 DNA follows: TGTGCCAGCTCACCTGGGACAGGCGGAGATCAGCCCCAGCATTTT.

This rearrangement joins TRBV11-2 to TRBJ2-1, with a weak D call TRBD1 (5 bases). Per germline, CDR1 SGHAT and CDR2 FQNNGV. Trimming left V 5 bases short and J 7 bases short, with 18 bases between. This CDR3 region has 15 residues. The CDR3 sequence: CASSRRSQGGNEQFF. CDR3 DNA sequence: TGTGCCAGCAGCCGAAGGTCGCAGGGTGGGAATGAGCAGTTCTTC.

The gene calls are TRBV3-1 (or the pseudogene TRBV3-2) and TRBJ1-1, with D tentatively TRBD1 (5 bases). Trimming shortened V by 1 base and J by 8 bases, and 8 bases separated the two germline ends. Germline V gene lookup returns CDR1 LGHDT and CDR2 YNNKEL (reference sequence). The CDR3 loop spans 12 amino acids. The CDR3 nucleotides are TGTGCCAGCAGCCAAGGACAGAGAGAAGCTTTCTTT. Translation gives CASSQGQREAFF.

The chain uses TRBV12-3 or TRBV12-4 and TRBJ1-5; D ambiguous. V was shortened by 6 bases and J by 3 bases, with 9 bases between the two germline ends. The CDR3 sequence is 13 residues long. CDR3 protein: CASRIDFNQPQHF. The CDR3 DNA sequence: TGTGCCAGCAGAATCGACTTCAATCAGCCCCAGCATTTT.

The chain is built from TRBV10-3 and TRBJ2-1; D uncertain. There are 14 residues in the CDR3. Germline CDR1 and CDR2: ENHRY and SYGVKD. The V and J ends lost 5 bases and 5 bases respectively, with 13 bases between them. The CDR3 here is CAISPLNTDNEQFF. DNA for the CDR3: TGTGCCATCAGTCCCCTCAACACCGACAATGAGCAGTTCTTC.

The genes are TRBV5-1 and TRBJ1-1, with 7 nucleotides matching TRBD1. The germline gives CDR1 SGHRS, CDR2 YFSETQ. The V and J ends lost 0 bases and 6 bases, in that order; junction bases with no gene match: 11. The CDR3 spans 16 residues. The CDR3 reads CASSLVGGEGGAEAFF. CDR3 DNA: TGCGCCAGCAGCTTGGTAGGGGGCGAGGGGGGCGCTGAAGCTTTCTTT.

The rearrangement uses TRBV6-2 or TRBV6-3 and TRBJ1-6; D not certain. Germline V gives CDR1 MNHEY, CDR2 SVGEGT. The CDR3 is made up of 17 amino acids. Trimming took 2 bases from V and 10 from J, leaving 21 bases between them. The CDR3 loop reads CASSYRGESSAWSPLHF. CDR3 sequence (DNA): TGTGCCAGCAGTTACCGCGGTGAGTCATCGGCATGGTCACCCCTCCACTTT.

As regards this clone: At one end, the junction sequence differs from germline, possibly due to a read error. J is TRBJ2-7 and V is TRBV5-5, with D possibly TRBD1 on 5 matching bases. The CDR3 covers 12 residues. Per germline, CDR1 SGHKS and CDR2 YYEKEE (reference sequence). DNA for the CDR3: TGTGCCAGCAGCTCAGAGACAGCCTTCCTGGACTTC. Protein sequence: CASSSETAFLDF.

The rearrangement links TRBV7-2 to TRBJ1-1, with unresolved D. The CDR3 is 15 amino acids. The germline V and J ends were trimmed by 5 bases and 2 bases, with 15 bases remaining between them. CDR1 and CDR2 from the germline V gene are SGHTA and FQGNSA. The CDR3 loop is CASSRRRGGNTEAFF. CDR3 nucleotides: TGTGCCAGCAGCCGGAGACGGGGAGGTAACACTGAAGCTTTCTTT.

V is TRBV3-1 (or the pseudogene TRBV3-2) and J is TRBJ1-4; no clear D gene. The CDR3 runs 14 residues. CDR1 LGHDT and CDR2 YNNKEL come from the germline V gene (reference sequence). Trimming stripped 4 bases from V and 4 bases from J, with 10 bases between. The CDR3 DNA sequence: TGTGCCAGCAGCCCCGAGCGCGGTAATGAAAAACTGTTTTTT. Amino acid sequence: CASSPERGNEKLFF.

The V and J genes are TRBV2 and TRBJ1-1; D uncertain. Germline lookup yields CDR1 SNHLY and CDR2 FYNNEI. The CDR3 covers 15 residues. V lost 0 bases and J 0 bases, leaving 8 bases between the germline ends. CDR3 bases: TGTGCCAGCAGTGAAGCGGCAGACATGAACACTGAAGCTTTCTTT. It translates to CASSEAADMNTEAFF.

CDR3 DNA sequence: TGTGCCAGCAGGCAACAGGGTGGGGGCTACACCTTC. Its translation is CASRQQGGGYTF. The rearrangement joins TRBV3-1 (or the pseudogene TRBV3-2) to TRBJ1-2, with a weak D call TRBD1 (6 bases). This CDR3 region has 12 residues. Deletions cut 6 bases from V and 8 bases from J, with 13 bases between. Germline V gives CDR1 LGHDT, CDR2 YNNKEL (reference sequence).

The CDR3 loop reads CASSLASEANSPLHF. CDR3 DNA sequence: TGTGCCAGCAGCTTAGCATCAGAGGCCAATTCACCCCTCCACTTT. The chain combines TRBV7-9 with TRBJ1-6; D is uncertain. The CDR3 has 15 residues. V was trimmed by 0 bases and J by 7 bases, leaving 10 bases between them. Germline V gene data show CDR1 as SEHNR and CDR2 as FQNEAQ (reference sequence).

The chain employs TRBV7-8 and TRBJ2-3; 10 bases agree with TRBD2. With 3 bases clipped from V and 14 bases from J, the junction kept 2 bases outside the gene matches. Germline V gene sequence: CDR1 SGHVS, CDR2 FQNEAQ. There are 11 residues in the CDR3. CDR3 loop: CASSFSGGRYF. CDR3 sequence (DNA): TGTGCCAGCAGCTTTAGCGGGGGGCGGTATTTT.

This rearrangement joins TRBV19 to TRBJ1-5; D not certain. The CDR3 has 17 amino acids. The germline V gene encodes CDR1 LNHDA and CDR2 SQIVND (reference sequence). V was trimmed by 5 bases and J by 0 bases, leaving 17 bases between them. The DNA for the CDR3 is TGTGCCAGTAGTTCGTCGTGGGCAGGTAATAGCAATCAGCCCCAGCATTTT. Its protein is CASSSSWAGNSNQPQHF.

This chain links TRBV5-6 with TRBJ1-2, with 7 bases matching TRBD1. The length of the CDR3 is 13 residues. J gave up 8 bases and V 5 bases, and 9 bases lay outside the gene matches. CDR1 and CDR2 (germline): SGHDT, YYEEEE. CDR3 sequence: CASSRGTAGGYTF. In nucleotides, the CDR3 is TGTGCCAGCAGTAGGGGGACAGCCGGGGGCTACACCTTC.

The J gene is TRBJ2-3, the V gene TRBV27; 7 positions match TRBD2. J gave up 5 bases and V 8 bases, and 16 bases lay outside the gene matches. In germline, CDR1 is MNHEY, CDR2 SMNVEV (reference sequence). CDR3 length equals 16 residues. In DNA form, the CDR3 reads TGTGCCAGCCACCCCCTCCGGGGGAGGGACCAAGATACGCAGTATTTT. This translates into CASHPLRGRDQDTQYF.

The chain couples TRBV29-1 to TRBJ2-5, with TRBD1 identical over 9 bases. Trimming at V came to 4 bases and at J to 2 bases, leaving 5 bases not matched to a gene. Per the germline V gene, CDR1 is SQVTM and CDR2 is ANQGSEA. This CDR3 region has 14 residues. CDR3 in amino acids: CSVVTGTGQETQYF. CDR3 DNA: TGCAGCGTTGTAACAGGGACAGGGCAAGAGACCCAGTACTTC.

The chain has TRBV27 and TRBJ1-1; a weak D match, TRBD1 (5 bases). CDR1 is MNHEY, CDR2 SMNVEV, per germline (reference sequence). V lost 2 bases to trimming and J lost 4 bases, with 11 bases between them. This CDR3 has 14 residues. The CDR3 nucleotides are TGTGCCAGCAGTTTACAGGGAACGGGCACTGAAGCTTTCTTT. Its translation: CASSLQGTGTEAFF.

The chain carries TRBV7-9 and TRBJ2-5, with unresolved D. CDR1 is SEHNR, CDR2 FQNEAQ, per germline (reference sequence). The length of the CDR3 is 12 residues. V was cut by 8 bases and J by 1 base, with 8 bases left in between. The CDR3 DNA reads as TGTGCCAGCGGGCCTACCCAAGAGACCCAGTACTTC. Its translation is CASGPTQETQYF.

This rearrangement joins TRBV15 to TRBJ1-2, with TRBD1 matching over 9 bases. The ends lost 5 bases at V and 5 bases at J; junction bases unmatched: 6. Germline CDR1 LNHNV, CDR2 YYDKDF (reference sequence). This CDR3 contains 14 residues. The CDR3 is CATSYGTGTYGYTF. Written as DNA, the CDR3 is TGTGCCACCAGCTACGGGACAGGGACATATGGCTACACCTTC.

A single count supports this clone. The chain is built from TRBV28 and TRBJ1-1; D perhaps matches TRBD1 (6 bases). Between the trimmed V and J ends, which lost 3 bases and 10 bases, there was a span of 12 bases. Germline V gene lookup returns CDR1 MDHEN and CDR2 SYDVKM. The CDR3 is 12 amino acids. CDR3 protein: CASSLGRGLAFF. CDR3 nucleotides: TGTGCCAGCAGTTTGGGCAGGGGATTAGCTTTCTTT.

CDR3 residues: CAVRRDPNSPLHF. CDR3 nucleotide sequence: TGTGCCGTCCGGAGGGACCCTAATTCACCCCTCCACTTT. This chain uses TRBV7-9 with TRBJ1-6, with D possibly being TRBD1 (5 bases). The CDR3 is 13 residues long. The V and J ends lost 11 bases and 6 bases respectively, with 14 bases between them. The germline V gene has CDR1 SEHNR and CDR2 FQNEAQ (reference sequence).

The chain couples TRBV11-3 to TRBJ2-1; D gene uncertain. There are 13 residues in the CDR3. Trimming removed 2 bases from V and 4 bases from J, with 6 bases in between. CDR1 and CDR2 (germline): SGHNT, YENEEA. CDR3 sequence reads: CASSLNRYNEQFF. For the CDR3, the DNA is TGTGCCAGCAGCTTAAACAGATACAATGAGCAGTTCTTC.

V usage is TRBV28 and J usage is TRBJ1-5, with TRBD1 matching over 7 bases. There are 15 residues in the CDR3. Germline assignment: CDR1 MDHEN and CDR2 SYDVKM. Unmatched junction bases numbered 7, after V lost 5 bases and J lost 3 bases. The CDR3 region is CASSRGGQLNQPQHF. The CDR3 DNA reads TGTGCCAGCAGTCGGGGGGGACAGCTCAATCAGCCCCAGCATTTT.

The chain combines TRBV6-6 with TRBJ2-2; D remains ambiguous. CDR1 is MNHNY and CDR2 is SVGAGI in the germline V gene (reference sequence). V was clipped by 4 bases and J by 6 bases, with 15 bases between them. The CDR3 spans 15 residues. CDR3 DNA: TGTGCCAGCAGTTCCGAAGGTCTGCAGGCCGGGGAGCTGTTTTTT. Protein: CASSSEGLQAGELFF.

The rearrangement uses TRBV28 and TRBJ1-5; the D is unclear. V lost 4 bases and J 6 bases, leaving 13 bases between the germline ends. The CDR3 contains 14 residues. CDR1 is MDHEN and CDR2 is SYDVKM in the germline V gene. The CDR3 here is CASSYESVFQPQHF. CDR3 DNA sequence: TGTGCCAGCAGTTACGAATCGGTTTTTCAGCCCCAGCATTTT.

The J gene is TRBJ1-5, the V gene TRBV27, with D unresolved. V was clipped by 6 bases and J by 5 bases, with 14 bases between them. The germline CDR1 and CDR2 sequences are MNHEY and SMNVEV (reference sequence). The CDR3 length is 14 residues. CDR3 region: CASRRAQVDQPQHF. The DNA for the CDR3 is TGTGCCAGCAGGAGGGCCCAGGTGGATCAGCCCCAGCATTTT.

The chain joins TRBV6-6 to TRBJ1-2; 8 bases are shared with TRBD1. J lost 5 bases, V lost 2 bases, and 4 bases had no gene match. Germline CDR1 and CDR2: MNHNY and SVGAGI (reference sequence). The CDR3 totals 14 residues. The DNA of the CDR3 is TGTGCCAGCAGTTACGACAGGGGAAGGTATGGCTACACCTTC. Residues: CASSYDRGRYGYTF.

The V and J genes are TRBV7-6 and TRBJ1-1, with D hard to call. V was trimmed by 4 bases and J by 1 base, leaving 13 bases between them. Germline assignment: CDR1 SGHVS and CDR2 FNYEAQ. This CDR3 comprises 15 residues. CDR3 residues: CASSSSLTANTEAFF. The CDR3 coding sequence is TGTGCCAGCAGCTCCTCCCTAACAGCGAACACTGAAGCTTTCTTT.

The chain couples TRBV2 to TRBJ2-3; D is perhaps TRBD2 (6 bases). The V and J ends lost 1 base and 6 bases respectively, with 20 bases between them. This CDR3 is 17 amino acids long. Germline V gives CDR1 SNHLY, CDR2 FYNNEI. This CDR3 reads CASSEGTTPKGGDTQYF. CDR3 DNA: TGTGCCAGCAGTGAAGGGACTACCCCTAAGGGAGGCGATACGCAGTATTTT.